These 3 T cell receptor beta chains were sequenced from one sample in a study of blood T cell repertoires in COVID-19. The assay was immunoSEQ multiplex PCR, and TCRdb's table has in-frame clones only and misses some. The profile shows over 85,000 clones, 87% of them singletons. The sample comprised peripheral blood. The receptors derive from a human donor in a cohort sampled during active COVID-19.

There are a few counts of this clone. This sequence joins TRBV6-5 and TRBJ2-1, with 8 bases aligning to TRBD2. V lost 2 bases to trimming and J lost 3 bases; unmatched junction nucleotides: 3. The CDR3 sequence is 15 residues long. The germline V gene has CDR1 MNHEY and CDR2 SVGAGI. The CDR3 sequence is CASSYGSGGYNEQFF. CDR3 nucleotides: TGTGCCAGCAGTTACGGGAGCGGGGGCTACAATGAGCAGTTCTTC.

J is TRBJ1-4 and V is TRBV25-1, with D unclear. Germline V gene lookup returns CDR1 MGHDK and CDR2 SYGVNS. V gave up 3 bases and J gave up 5 bases, with 13 bases separating them. CDR3 length: 15 amino acids. The CDR3 reads CASSEFGTGNEKLFF. In DNA, the CDR3 is TGTGCCAGCAGTGAGTTCGGAACCGGGAATGAAAAACTGTTTTTT.

V is TRBV10-3 and J is TRBJ2-5; 7 bases agree with TRBD1. The CDR3 runs to 14 residues. CDR1 and CDR2 (germline): ENHRY, SYGVKD. With V trimmed by 4 bases and J by 2 bases, 4 bases remained unmatched. The CDR3 bases are TGTGCCATCAGTGCCCTGGGACAGCAAGAGACCCAGTACTTC. Translated: CAISALGQQETQYF.